This T cell receptor beta chain was recovered during a study of CD8+ T cells in alopecia areata. Study at large: The drug, oral tofacitinib, was given to treated patients at 5 to 10 mg twice daily. Tofacitinib therapy lasting 6 to 18 months was followed by 6 months off drug.

Extracted from the samples, RNA was reverse transcribed into cDNA to serve as the sequencing template. Profiling relied on immunoSEQ multiplex PCR, and the TCRdb table lists in-frame clones only, not all of them. This table holds roughly 150,000 clones, around 50% found once. A note on this clone: This CDR3 is also generated by other DNA sequences in the sample.

The germline V and J ends were trimmed by 0 bases and 1 base, with 4 bases remaining between them. Germline assignment: CDR1 SGDLS and CDR2 YYNGEE. There are 14 residues in the CDR3. The chain links TRBV9 to TRBJ2-2; D unclear. The TCR originated in a human donor with alopecia areata. Here the sequenced sample was CD8+ T cells sorted from blood, taken at week 0. The CDR3 spells CASSVVQNTGELFF. The CDR3, as DNA: TGTGCCAGCAGCGTAGTTCAGAACACCGGGGAGCTGTTTTTT.